This T cell receptor (beta chain) was recovered during a study of siplizumab effects on memory and regulatory T cells. With 2 bases removed from V and 0 bases from J, the gap between germline ends came to 7 bases. This CDR3 is 13 amino acids long. The germline gives CDR1 GTSNPN, CDR2 SVGIG (reference sequence). Study-level findings and limits: Some alloreactive sequences were traceable to unstimulated CD4+ memory cells, and siplizumab significantly reduced them. A major contribution to the alloresponse seemed to be made by naive T cells, which seemed more diverse than memory cells. Suppressive capability of dividing Tregs from siplizumab cultures went unverified.

Assayed TCR templates numbered some 9.3 x 10^4 for each sample. Sequencing used immunoSEQ multiplex PCR; TCRdb keeps in-frame clones, though not all of them. The sample yields roughly 56,000 clones, 85% to 95% seen once. Worth noting for this clone: Antigen unknown.

The chain is built from TRBV30 and TRBJ1-1, with D possibly matching TRBD1 (5 bases). The sequencing sample was made of CD8+ T cells sorted from blood. The origin of this receptor is a human donor in good health. The CDR3 region is CAWSTGMNTEAFF. The CDR3 DNA follows: TGTGCCTGGAGTACAGGTATGAACACTGAAGCTTTCTTT.